These 17 T cell receptor beta chains came from one sample sequenced in a study of T cells after yellow fever vaccination. TCRdb called the 5' RACE reads again in MiXCR, with one record for every CDR3 protein. Here the sample spans a few hundred thousand distinct CDR3 sequences, around 16% being singletons. Sequencing used PBMCs, obtained around 5 days after the first yellow fever vaccination. The receptors stem from a man aged 18 to 35 who received the YFV17D yellow fever vaccine.

Many counts were recorded for this clonotype. V gene TRBV7-9 combines with J gene TRBJ1-1, with TRBD1 identical over 10 bases. The CDR3 runs to 14 residues. Unmatched junction bases numbered 8, after V lost 3 bases and J lost 10 bases. Per germline, CDR1 SEHNR and CDR2 FQNEAQ (reference sequence). This CDR3 is CASSLGQGLLAAFF. In DNA form, the CDR3 reads TGTGCCAGCAGCTTGGGACAGGGGCTCTTGGCAGCTTTCTTT. Filled out from reference TRBV7-9 and TRBJ1-1, the complete variable domain reads DTGVSQNPRHKITKRGQNVTFRCDPISEHNRLYWYRQTLGQGPEFLTYFQNEAQLEKSRLLSDRFSAERPKGSFSTLEIQRTEQGDSAMYLCASSLGQGLLAAFFGQGTRLTVV.

This clonotype was counted many times. The chain employs TRBV12-3 or TRBV12-4 and TRBJ2-5, with 7 bases identical to TRBD2. CDR3 length: 13 amino acids. With V trimmed by 6 bases and J by 4 bases, 5 bases remained unmatched. CDR3 bases: TGTGCCAGCAGCGTGGGGAGGGGAGAGACCCAGTACTTC. The encoded protein is CASSVGRGETQYF.

This clonotype has a handful of counts. The gene calls are TRBV6-5 and TRBJ2-7; TRBD1 agrees at 7 bases. The germline gives CDR1 MNHEY, CDR2 SVGAGI. The length of the CDR3 is 12 residues. V shed 5 bases, J shed 7 bases, and the junction held 5 bases outside the gene matches. In DNA, the CDR3 is TGTGCCAGCAGTAACAGGGGAATGGAGCAGTACGTC. It yields the protein CASSNRGMEQYV.

This clonotype was counted only a few times. The chain employs TRBV10-3 and TRBJ2-6; 8 positions agree with TRBD1. The CDR3 extends over 16 amino acids. Germline V gene sequence: CDR1 ENHRY, CDR2 SYGVKD. V gave up 4 bases and J gave up 2 bases; unmatched junction bases: 4. For the CDR3, the DNA is TGTGCCATCAGTGCGGACAGGGTAACTGGGGCCAACGTCCTGACTTTC. Residues: CAISADRVTGANVLTF.

A remark on this clonotype: The junction departs from the called germline gene at one end, perhaps through a read error. The chain combines TRBV6-2 or TRBV6-3 with TRBJ1-2, with 9 bases identical to TRBD1. CDR1 MNHEY and CDR2 SVGEGT come from the germline V gene. CDR3 length: 14 residues. The CDR3 region has the DNA TGTGCCAGCAGTATGGACAGGGGCCACTATGGCTACAACTTC. Translation: CASSMDRGHYGYNF.

The chain carries TRBV6-2 or TRBV6-3 and TRBJ2-1, with D unresolved. Germline V gives CDR1 MNHEY, CDR2 SVGEGT. There are 13 residues in the CDR3. Trimming removed 2 bases from V and 12 bases from J, with 14 bases in between. The CDR3 here is CASSYRLTWGQFF. CDR3 in DNA: TGTGCCAGCAGTTACCGGTTGACCTGGGGGCAGTTCTTC.

This clonotype was detected only a few times. V usage is TRBV10-3 and J usage is TRBJ2-5, with a tentative D call TRBD1 (5 bases). This CDR3 contains 15 residues. CDR1 and CDR2 (germline): ENHRY, SYGVKD. V lost 3 bases to trimming and J lost 2 bases, with 13 bases between them. CDR3 residues: CAISDPDSFQETQYF. CDR3 in DNA: TGTGCCATCAGTGACCCCGACAGCTTTCAAGAGACCCAGTACTTC.

The genes are TRBV3-1 and TRBJ2-7; 9 bases map to TRBD1. V shed 1 base, J shed 5 bases, and the junction held 0 bases outside the gene matches. Germline CDR1 LGHDT, CDR2 YNNKEL (reference sequence). The length of the CDR3 is 13 residues. As DNA, the CDR3 is TGTGCCAGCAGCCAAGGACAGGGGGACGAGCAGTACGTC. Residues: CASSQGQGDEQYV.

The rearrangement links TRBV10-2 to TRBJ2-1; D ambiguous. Germline V lookup: CDR1 WSHSY, CDR2 SAAADI. V gave up 3 bases and J gave up 2 bases, with 8 bases separating them. This CDR3 has 14 residues. This CDR3 reads CASSDRSAYNEQFF. The CDR3 DNA follows: TGCGCCAGCAGTGACAGGTCTGCCTACAATGAGCAGTTCTTC.

The rearrangement links TRBV29-1 to TRBJ1-2, with D perhaps matching TRBD1 (5 bases). The germline V gene encodes CDR1 SQVTM and CDR2 ANQGSEA. Trimming cost V 7 bases and J 4 bases, with 13 bases left between them. This CDR3 has 12 amino acids. CDR3 bases: TGCAGCGCTGCCGGGACTCTCTATGGCTACACCTTC. This translates into CSAAGTLYGYTF.

The chain recombines TRBV7-6 with TRBJ2-7; a weak D match, TRBD1 (6 bases). Germline V gene sequence: CDR1 SGHVS, CDR2 FNYEAQ. The V and J ends lost 5 bases and 0 bases respectively, with 8 bases between them. The CDR3 length is 13 residues. The CDR3 loop reads CASSRRGSYEQYF. CDR3 nucleotides: TGTGCCAGCAGCCGCAGGGGCTCCTACGAGCAGTACTTC.

The gene calls are TRBV6-5 and TRBJ1-6; D may be TRBD1 (6 bases). Trimming removed 2 bases from V and 10 bases from J, with 18 bases in between. The CDR3 contains 16 residues. The V gene's germline CDR1 is MNHEY and CDR2 SVGAGI. The CDR3 is CASSYLAGTGHSPLHF. CDR3 in DNA: TGTGCCAGCAGTTACCTTGCCGGTACAGGGCACTCACCCCTCCACTTT.

This clonotype has a handful of counts. This chain links TRBV5-4 with TRBJ2-1, with 10 bases lining up with TRBD2. The CDR3 extends over 16 amino acids. The V gene end was trimmed by 4 bases and the J gene end by 4 bases; junction bases not matched to a gene: 8. CDR1 and CDR2 (germline): SGHNT, YYREEE (reference sequence). The CDR3 nucleotides read TGTGCCAGCAGCGTTAGCGGGGGGCCAACTTACAATGAGCAGTTCTTC. This translates into CASSVSGGPTYNEQFF.

The CDR3 sequence: CASSFAGPQRLETQYF. Written as DNA, the CDR3 is TGCGCCAGCAGCTTCGCGGGGCCTCAAAGGTTAGAGACCCAGTACTTC. This sequence joins TRBV4-1 and TRBJ2-5; TRBD2 might be the D (6 bases). The germline CDR1 and CDR2 sequences are MGHRA and YSYEKL. The CDR3 covers 16 residues. V dropped 5 bases and J dropped 4 bases, with 20 bases sitting between them.

Ten or more counts support this clonotype. V is TRBV28 and J is TRBJ2-5; D might be TRBD2 (6 bases). Germline loops: CDR1 MDHEN, CDR2 SYDVKM. V shed 2 bases and J shed 2 bases, with 9 bases lying between them. The CDR3 runs 14 residues. DNA of the CDR3: TGTGCCAGCAGTTTACTAGCGAATCAAGAGACCCAGTACTTC. Protein: CASSLLANQETQYF.

CDR3 DNA sequence: TGTGCCAGCTCATCAACAGGGCAGGACTATGGCTACACCTTC. Translating gives CASSSTGQDYGYTF. This chain uses TRBV6-2 or TRBV6-3 with TRBJ1-2; D possibly corresponds to TRBD1 (6 bases). V gave up 8 bases and J gave up 3 bases, with 16 bases separating them. Germline V gene data show CDR1 as MNHEY and CDR2 as SVGEGT. The CDR3 covers 14 residues.

The chain joins TRBV5-1 to TRBJ2-2, with 7 bases that match TRBD1. The trim removed 2 bases at V and 5 bases at J, leaving 6 bases unmatched. CDR3 length: 15 residues. Germline V lookup: CDR1 SGHRS, CDR2 YFSETQ. In nucleotides, the CDR3 is TGCGCCAGCAGCTTTCCAGGGGGACGTACCGGGGAGCTGTTTTTT. Protein: CASSFPGGRTGELFF.